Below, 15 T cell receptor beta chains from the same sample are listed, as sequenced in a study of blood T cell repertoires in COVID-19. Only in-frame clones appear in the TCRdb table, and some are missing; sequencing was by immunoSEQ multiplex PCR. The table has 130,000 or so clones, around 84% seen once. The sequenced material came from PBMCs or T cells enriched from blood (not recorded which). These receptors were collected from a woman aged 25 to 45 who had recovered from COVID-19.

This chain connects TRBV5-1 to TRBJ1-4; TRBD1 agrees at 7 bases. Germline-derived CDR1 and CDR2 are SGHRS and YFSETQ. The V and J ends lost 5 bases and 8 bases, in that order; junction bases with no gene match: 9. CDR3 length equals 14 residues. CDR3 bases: TGCGCCAGCAGTCCCCGGGACAGTACAGAAAAACTGTTTTTT. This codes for CASSPRDSTEKLFF.

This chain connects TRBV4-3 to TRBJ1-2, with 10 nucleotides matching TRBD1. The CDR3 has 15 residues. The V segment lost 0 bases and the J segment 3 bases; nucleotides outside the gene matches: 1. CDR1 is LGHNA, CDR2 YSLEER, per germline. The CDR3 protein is CASSQETGGHYGYTF. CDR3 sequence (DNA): TGCGCCAGCAGCCAAGAGACAGGGGGCCACTATGGCTACACCTTC.

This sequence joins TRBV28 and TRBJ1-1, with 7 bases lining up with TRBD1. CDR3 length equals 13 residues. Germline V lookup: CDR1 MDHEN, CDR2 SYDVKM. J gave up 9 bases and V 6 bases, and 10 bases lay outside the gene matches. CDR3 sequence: CASRGQGVMQAFF. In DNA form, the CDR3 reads TGTGCCAGCAGGGGGCAGGGGGTAATGCAAGCTTTCTTT.

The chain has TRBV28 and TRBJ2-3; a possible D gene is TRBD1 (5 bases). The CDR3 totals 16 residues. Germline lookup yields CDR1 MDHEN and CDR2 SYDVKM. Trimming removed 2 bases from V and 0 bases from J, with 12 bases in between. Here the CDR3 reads CASSLDGAFSTDTQYF. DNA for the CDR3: TGTGCCAGCAGTTTAGATGGGGCCTTTAGCACAGATACGCAGTATTTT.

The CDR3 loop reads CAWSGDSYNSPLHF. The CDR3 DNA follows: TGTGCCTGGAGCGGGGACAGCTATAATTCACCCCTCCACTTT. V is TRBV30 and J is TRBJ1-6; 7 positions match TRBD1. Germline CDR1 and CDR2: GTSNPN and SVGIG (reference sequence). With V trimmed by 3 bases and J by 3 bases, 2 bases remained unmatched. CDR3 length: 14 amino acids.

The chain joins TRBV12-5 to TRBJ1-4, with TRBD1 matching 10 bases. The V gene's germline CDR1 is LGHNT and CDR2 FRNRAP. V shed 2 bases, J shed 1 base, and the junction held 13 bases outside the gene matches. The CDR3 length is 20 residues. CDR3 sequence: CASGLPKSKGQGRTNEKLFF. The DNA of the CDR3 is TGTGCTAGTGGTTTGCCCAAATCGAAGGGACAGGGGAGAACTAATGAAAAACTGTTTTTT.

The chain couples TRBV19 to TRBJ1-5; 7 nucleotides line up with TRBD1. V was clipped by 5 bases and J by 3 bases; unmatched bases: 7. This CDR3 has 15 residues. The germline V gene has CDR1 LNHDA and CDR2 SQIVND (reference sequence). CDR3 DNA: TGTGCCAGTAGTGCCCGACAGGGTTACAATCAGCCCCAGCATTTT. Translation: CASSARQGYNQPQHF.

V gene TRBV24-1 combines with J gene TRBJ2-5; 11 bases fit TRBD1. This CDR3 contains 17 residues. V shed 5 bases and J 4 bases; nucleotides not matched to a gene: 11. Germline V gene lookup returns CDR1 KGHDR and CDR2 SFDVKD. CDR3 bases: TGTGCCACCAGTGTGGGACAGGGGGGGATTTGGCGAGAGACCCAGTACTTC. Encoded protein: CATSVGQGGIWRETQYF.

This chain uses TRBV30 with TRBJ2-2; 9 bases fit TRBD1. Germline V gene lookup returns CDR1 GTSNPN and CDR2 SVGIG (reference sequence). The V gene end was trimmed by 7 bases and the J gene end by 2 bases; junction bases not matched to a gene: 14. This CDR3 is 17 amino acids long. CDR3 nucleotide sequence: TGTGCCTACTCCGGGACAGGGCCCCGAGGCAACACCGGGGAGCTGTTTTTT. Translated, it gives CAYSGTGPRGNTGELFF.

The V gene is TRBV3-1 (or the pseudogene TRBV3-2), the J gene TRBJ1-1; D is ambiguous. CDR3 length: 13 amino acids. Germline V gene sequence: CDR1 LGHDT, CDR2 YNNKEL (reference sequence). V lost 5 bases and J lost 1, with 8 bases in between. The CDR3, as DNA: TGTGCCAGCAGCAGACAAAGGAACACTGAAGCTTTCTTT. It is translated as CASSRQRNTEAFF.

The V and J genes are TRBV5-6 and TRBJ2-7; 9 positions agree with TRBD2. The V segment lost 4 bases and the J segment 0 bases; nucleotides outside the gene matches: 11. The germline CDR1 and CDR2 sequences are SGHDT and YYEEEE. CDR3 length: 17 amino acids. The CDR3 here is CASSLGLGLALSYEQYF. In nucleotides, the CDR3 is TGTGCCAGCAGCCTGGGGCTTGGACTAGCGCTCTCCTACGAGCAGTACTTC.

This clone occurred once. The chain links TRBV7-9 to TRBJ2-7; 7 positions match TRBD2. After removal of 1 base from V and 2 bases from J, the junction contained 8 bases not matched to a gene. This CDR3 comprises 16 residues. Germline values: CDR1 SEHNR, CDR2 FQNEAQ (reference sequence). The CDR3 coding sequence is TGTGCCAGCAGCTTAGTGGCGGGAGTGAGGACCTACGAGCAGTACTTC. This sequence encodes CASSLVAGVRTYEQYF.

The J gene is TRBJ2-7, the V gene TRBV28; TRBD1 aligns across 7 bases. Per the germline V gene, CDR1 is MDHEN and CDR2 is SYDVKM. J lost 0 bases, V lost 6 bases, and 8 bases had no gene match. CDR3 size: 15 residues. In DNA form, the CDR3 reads TGTGCCAGCAGCAAAGGGGGCGCGGGCTCCTACGAGCAGTACTTC. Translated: CASSKGGAGSYEQYF. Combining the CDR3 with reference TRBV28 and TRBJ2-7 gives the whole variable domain DVKVTQSSRYLVKRTGEKVFLECVQDMDHENMFWYRQDPGLGLRLIYFSYDVKMKEKGDIPEGYSVSREKKERFSLILESASTNQTSMYLCASSKGGAGSYEQYFGPGTRLTVT.

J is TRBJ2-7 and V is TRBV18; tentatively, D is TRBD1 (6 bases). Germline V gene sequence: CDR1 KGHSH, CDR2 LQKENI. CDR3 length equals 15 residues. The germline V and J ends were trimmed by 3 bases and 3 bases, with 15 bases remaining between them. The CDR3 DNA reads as TGTGCCAGCTCACCCTCAGTGGGGACAAACTACGAGCAGTACTTC. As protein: CASSPSVGTNYEQYF.

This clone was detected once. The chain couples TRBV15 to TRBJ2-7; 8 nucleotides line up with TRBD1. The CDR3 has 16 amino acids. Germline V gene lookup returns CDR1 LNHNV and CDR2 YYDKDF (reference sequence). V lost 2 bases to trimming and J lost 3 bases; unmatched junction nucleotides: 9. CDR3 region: CATSRRRTGSLYEQYF. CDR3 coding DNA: TGTGCCACCAGCAGACGAAGGACAGGGTCTCTCTACGAGCAGTACTTC.